The source of this T cell receptor beta chain is a study of PD-1 blockade in classical Hodgkin lymphoma (dated by TCRdb to the early 2020s). General notes on the study: Nivolumab dosing was 3 mg/kg intravenously every 2 weeks, continuing until either disease progression or unacceptable toxicity. The study used CyTOF and TCR beta sequencing to define a peripheral blood immune signature of response to PD-1 blockade in classical Hodgkin lymphoma. Study-wide findings and limitations: The study was restricted to a single clinical trial cohort, and the causes of repertoire differences, possibly disease activity or prior therapy, were left undefined. By C4D1, a significant rise was seen in CD4+ TCR diversity but not in CD8+ TCR diversity (p=0.0027 vs p=0.16), and the rise was most apparent among complete responders (p=0.02). Among trial patients, those achieving complete response had baseline diversity similar to that of newly diagnosed patients, while diversity was significantly lower in partial responders and progressors. Baseline TCR diversity was reported to be lower in newly diagnosed patients than in healthy donors and to be lower still in relapsed/refractory patients. Lower diversity was seen in patients whose nivolumab began less than 1 year after ASCT, and these patients were left out of later analyses so that immune reconstitution would not confound the results.

CDR1 and CDR2 are read off the germline V gene (reference sequence) as MNHNY and SVGAGI. Trimming takes 7 bases from V and 8 bases from J, and the germline ends sit 9 bases apart. The CDR3 has 11 amino acids, counting the end cysteine and phenylalanine. Only CDR3 DNA remains: 33 bases, in frame from the first base. The Qiagen DNeasy kit was used to extract genomic DNA both from unsorted PBMCs and from the negatively selected CD4+ and CD8+ fractions. Amplification of TCR beta CDR3 regions was done by immunoSEQ multiplex PCR with primers that anneal to V and J segments. A synthetic immune receptor repertoire was used to minimize amplification bias, and any remaining bias was removed computationally after sequencing. The published analysis was carried out like this. Custom Python scripts were used to quantify repertoire diversity as the Shannon entropy index. The unsorted, CD4+ and CD8+ repertoires were each analyzed separately, with the exception of combined analyses, where CD4+ and CD8+ sequences were merged in silico. A clone counted as expanded when the clone's frequency after treatment rose at least 2-fold relative to C1D1, and clones undetected at baseline were given a pseudocount of 0.5. Clones with 0 or 1 copy at C1D1 were defined as singleton clones, while clones with 2 or more copies were defined as non-singleton clones. Clones expanded in unsorted samples were labelled as CD4+, CD8+ or unknown by matching protein sequences in sorted samples from the same patient. Wilcoxon tests on paired samples were used to test diversity changes from C1D1 to C4D1. TCRdb provides this immuneACCESS table in a form limited to in-frame rearrangements. Some clones are lacking; in checked studies, under half of them reflect an unresolved V gene, and why the rest are absent is not known. The V and J calls and clone size were taken over from that table, and D and trimming were inferred from the DNA. The sample yields about 17,000 clones; 70% to 80% were counted once. The ten most abundant clones make up roughly 4.5% of the sample.

To note about this clone: Its antigen is currently not known. Base-call qualities are not available, and no considerably larger clone is one nucleotide away.

The time point label corresponds to: cycle 1 day 1 (C1D1), immediately before nivolumab initiation. All trial patients had relapsed after autologous stem cell transplantation, with cohorts A, B and C differing in prior brentuximab vedotin exposure. The trial cohort was composed of 56 patients with relapsed/refractory classical Hodgkin lymphoma, for whom complete response, partial response or progressive disease was recorded as best overall response. In the multi-cohort phase II CheckMate 205 trial, trial patients received single-agent nivolumab. Best overall response was determined by an independent review committee according to the 2007 International Working Group response criteria. Trial PBMCs were collected immediately before nivolumab initiation (C1D1) and during therapy at cycle 2 day 1 and cycle 4 day 1. Peripheral blood was collected in 8 mL Vacutainer Cell Preparation Tubes, from which PBMCs were isolated by centrifugation and then cryopreserved.

The input for sequencing was peripheral blood mononuclear cells (PBMCs), taken at baseline. The origin of this receptor is a human donor with classical Hodgkin lymphoma. The chain was built from TRBV6-6 and TRBJ2-1; confidence is insufficient to name the D gene. The CDR3 reads CASNTWHEQFF. DNA sequence: TGTGCCAGCAACACCTGGCATGAGCAGTTCTTC.